This T cell receptor beta chain was captured in a study of siplizumab effects on memory and regulatory T cells. V was pared by 1 base and J by 11 bases, with 11 bases of the junction left unmatched. This CDR3 is 15 amino acids long. Germline V lookup: CDR1 LGHNT, CDR2 FRNRAP. Repertoires were generated with immunoSEQ multiplex PCR, while TCRdb's copy carries only in-frame clones and drops some. The sample lists over 65,000 clones; 85% to 95% were seen once. The source material was CD8+ T cells sorted from blood. The TCR comes from a human donor in good health. The chain links TRBV12-5 to TRBJ1-3; 7 nucleotides match TRBD1. For the CDR3, the DNA is TGTGCTAGTGGTTTGGGAGGACAGGCCCGAGTGCCCATATATTTT. This encodes CASGLGGQARVPIYF.